This T cell receptor beta chain was sequenced for a study of OX40 agonist ivuxolimab in advanced cancers. This CDR3 spans 17 amino acids. J gave up 7 bases and V 4 bases, and 9 bases lay outside the gene matches. Germline assignment: CDR1 LGHNA and CDR2 YNFKEQ. Assay used: immunoSEQ multiplex PCR; TCRdb lists only in-frame clones, some missing. The sample includes about 82,000 clones, approximately 92% of them seen just once. The receptor was derived from an adult with an advanced solid tumor such as melanoma, head and neck, liver or kidney cancer. The J gene is TRBJ2-2, the V gene TRBV4-2, with 13 bases identical to TRBD2. Specimen: CD4+ or CD8+ T cells sorted from blood, collected in a trial of the OX40 agonist ivuxolimab. Here the CDR3 DNA reads TGTGCCAGCAGCCCCTTAGGGACTAGCGGGATTGACGGGGAGCTGTTTTTT. It yields the protein CASSPLGTSGIDGELFF.